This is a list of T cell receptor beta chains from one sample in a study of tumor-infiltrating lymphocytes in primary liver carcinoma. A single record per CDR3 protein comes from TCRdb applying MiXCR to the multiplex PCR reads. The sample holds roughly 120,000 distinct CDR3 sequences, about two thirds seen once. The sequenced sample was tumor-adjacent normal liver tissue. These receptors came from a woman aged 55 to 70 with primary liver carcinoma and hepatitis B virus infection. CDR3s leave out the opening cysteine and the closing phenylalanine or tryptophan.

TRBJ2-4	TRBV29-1	RVVQGGSKNIQY
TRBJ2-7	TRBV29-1	SVEVARPSCHCEQY
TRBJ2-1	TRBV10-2	VSNLVSARILDNEQF
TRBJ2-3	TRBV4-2	DSSRYGDSQRGDTQY
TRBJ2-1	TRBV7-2	ASSSSFAGASYNEQF
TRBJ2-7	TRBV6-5	ASSQRDRGKDEKY
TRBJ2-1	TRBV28	ASSRARGLNEQF
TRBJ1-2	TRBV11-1	ASSLTPRGTNYRHT
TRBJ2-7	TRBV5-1	ASSLEGRREQY
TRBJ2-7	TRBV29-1	SVGGLAAPYEQY
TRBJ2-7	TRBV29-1	SVRSGRYGQY
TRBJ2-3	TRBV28	ASSLQDPDTQH
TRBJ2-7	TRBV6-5	ASNKTSGSSYKQY
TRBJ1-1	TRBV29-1	SVEEGAGAWAI
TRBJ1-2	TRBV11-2	SSSYRARGNDYT
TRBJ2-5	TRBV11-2	ASSLADGNGETPY
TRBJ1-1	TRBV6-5	ASSRDRGFMNTEAL
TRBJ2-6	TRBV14	ASSQGGRGLRADVLT
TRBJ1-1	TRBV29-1	SVVPGSSLRGNTEAF
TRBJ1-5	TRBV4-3	ASSQSREQPQH
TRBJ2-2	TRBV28	ASSFGLGLAGVGTGELF
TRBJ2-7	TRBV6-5	ASSYAPSGGASLEQY
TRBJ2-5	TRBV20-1	SARDRLAGMYQETQY
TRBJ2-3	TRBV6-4	ASSDSRGATDTQY
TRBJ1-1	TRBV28	ASGPPGSWAQAS
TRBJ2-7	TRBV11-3	ASSPNRAGLGTYEQY
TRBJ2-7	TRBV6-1	ASSEDGDRVSREQY
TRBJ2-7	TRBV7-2	ASSLGLDSYEQY
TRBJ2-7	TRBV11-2	ATMRTGVKYEQY
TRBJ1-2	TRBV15	ATSRAGRGLGGYT
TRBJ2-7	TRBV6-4	TSGHGTSGRDNEQY
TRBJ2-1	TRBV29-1	SVEISLGTREQF
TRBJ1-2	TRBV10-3	AIGEQGATGGNGYT
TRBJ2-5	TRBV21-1	ASSPLGVQTQY
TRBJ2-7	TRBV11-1	ASSLAPKTGRFYEQY
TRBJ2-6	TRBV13	ASSFGARGREANVLT
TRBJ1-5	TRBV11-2	ASSLDGTGFQPQH
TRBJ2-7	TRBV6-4	ISGRGTSGRDNEQY
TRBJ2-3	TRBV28	ASSLKAGTDTQY
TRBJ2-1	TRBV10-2	ASSGGEAAYNEQS
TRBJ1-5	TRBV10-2	ASSESTGERSQSQQ
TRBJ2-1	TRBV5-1	ASSLLNEQF
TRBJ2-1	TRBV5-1	ASSSAGGAIEQI
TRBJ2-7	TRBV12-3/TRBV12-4	ASTGAYSYDQY
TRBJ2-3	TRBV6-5	ASEGLTDTHY
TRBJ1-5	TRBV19	ASNRPGKGDQPQH
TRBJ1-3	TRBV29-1	NHTSEGDTIN
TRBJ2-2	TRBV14	ASSQGLGQRTSSTGELF
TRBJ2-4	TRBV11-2	ARSLRREGRSHIQY
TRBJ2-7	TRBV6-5	ASKRIGVGEQY